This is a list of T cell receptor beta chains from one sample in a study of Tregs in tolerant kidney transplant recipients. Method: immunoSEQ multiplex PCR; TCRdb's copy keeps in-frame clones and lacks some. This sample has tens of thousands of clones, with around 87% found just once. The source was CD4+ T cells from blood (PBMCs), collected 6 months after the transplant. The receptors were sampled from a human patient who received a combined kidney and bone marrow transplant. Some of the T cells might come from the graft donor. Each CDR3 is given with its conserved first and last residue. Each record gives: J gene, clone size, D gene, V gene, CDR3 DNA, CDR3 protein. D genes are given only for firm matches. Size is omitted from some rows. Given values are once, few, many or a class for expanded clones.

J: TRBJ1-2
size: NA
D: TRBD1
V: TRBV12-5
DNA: TGTGCTAGTGGTTTGAAGGCGGGACAGGGGTTCTATGGCTACACCTTC
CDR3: CASGLKAGQGFYGYTF

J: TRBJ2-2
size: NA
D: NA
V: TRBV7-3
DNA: TGTGCCAGCAGCTTAGACGGAGGGACCGGGGAGCTGTTTTTT
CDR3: CASSLDGGTGELFF

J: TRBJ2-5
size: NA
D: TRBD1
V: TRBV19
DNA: TGTGCCAGTAGACGACAGGGGTCCGAGACCCAGTACTTC
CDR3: CASRRQGSETQYF

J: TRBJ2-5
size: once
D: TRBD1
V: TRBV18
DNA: TGTGCCAGCTCACCCCCGACAACGGACAGGGCCCAGTACTTC
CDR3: CASSPPTTDRAQYF

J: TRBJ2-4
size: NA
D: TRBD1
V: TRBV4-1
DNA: TGCGCCAGCAGCCAACCGGGACAGGGGACCAAAAACATTCAGTACTTC
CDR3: CASSQPGQGTKNIQYF

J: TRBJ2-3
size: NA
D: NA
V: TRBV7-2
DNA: TGTGCCAGCAGCTTCCGGCGGGGGCCGAGCACAGATACGCAGTATTTT
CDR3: CASSFRRGPSTDTQYF

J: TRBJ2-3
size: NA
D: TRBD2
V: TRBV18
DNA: TGTGCCAGCTCCCCCGCCGGGACTAGCCTCACAGATACGCAGTATTTT
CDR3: CASSPAGTSLTDTQYF

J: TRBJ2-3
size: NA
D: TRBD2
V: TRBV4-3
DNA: TGCGCCAGCAGCCAAACTAGCGGGGGCACAGATACGCAGTATTTT
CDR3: CASSQTSGGTDTQYF

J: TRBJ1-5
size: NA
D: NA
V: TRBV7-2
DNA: TGTGCCAGCAGCCCAGAGGGCAGGGGGCCCCAGCATTTT
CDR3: CASSPEGRGPQHF

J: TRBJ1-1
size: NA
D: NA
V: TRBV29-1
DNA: TGCAGCGTTCGGTTGACACCGAACACTGAAGCTTTCTTT
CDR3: CSVRLTPNTEAFF

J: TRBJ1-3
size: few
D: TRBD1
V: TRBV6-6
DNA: TGTGCCAGCAGTGCCGGGACAGCAAACTGGGACACCATATATTTT
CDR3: CASSAGTANWDTIYF

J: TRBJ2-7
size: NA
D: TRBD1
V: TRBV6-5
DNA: TGTGCCAGCAGTTACTCGGGCAGGGGGCGTGTTTACGAGCAGTACTTC
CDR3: CASSYSGRGRVYEQYF

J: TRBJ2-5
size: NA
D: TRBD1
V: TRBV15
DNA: TGTGCCACCAGGAGGGGGGACAGGGGGCTTGGGACCCAGTACTTC
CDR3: CATRRGDRGLGTQYF

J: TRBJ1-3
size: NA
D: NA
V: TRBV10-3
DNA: TGTGCCATCAGTGAAAGGGGCGTCCAGTTATCTGGAAACACCATATATTTT
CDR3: CAISERGVQLSGNTIYF

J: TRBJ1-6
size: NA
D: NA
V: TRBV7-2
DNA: TGTGCCAGCACCACACGGACAGATTTGAATTCACCCCTCCACTTT
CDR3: CASTTRTDLNSPLHF

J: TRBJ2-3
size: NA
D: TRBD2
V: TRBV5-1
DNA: TGCGCCAGCAGCCCAAAGACTAGCGGGGGGGCCGGGGATACGCAGTATTTT
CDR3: CASSPKTSGGAGDTQYF

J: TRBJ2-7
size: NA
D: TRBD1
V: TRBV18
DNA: TGTGCCAGCTCAAGTGCGGCTCCCAGGGGGTACGAGCAGTACTTC
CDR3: CASSSAAPRGYEQYF

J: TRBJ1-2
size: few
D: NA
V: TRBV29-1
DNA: TGCAGCGGGGGGGACGGGTCCCCTAACTATGGCTACACCTTC
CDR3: CSGGDGSPNYGYTF

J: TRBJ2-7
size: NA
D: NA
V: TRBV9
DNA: TGTGCCAGCAGCGTAACAGGGAGTTCCTACGAGCAGTACTTC
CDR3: CASSVTGSSYEQYF

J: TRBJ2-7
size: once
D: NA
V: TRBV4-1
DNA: TGCGCCAGCAGCCAGACCTTTGGGAGGGGGGCAATCTACGAGCAGTACTTC
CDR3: CASSQTFGRGAIYEQYF

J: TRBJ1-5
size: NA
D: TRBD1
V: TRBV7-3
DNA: TGTGCCAGCAGCTGGCAGGGGGCTAGCAATCAGCCCCAGCATTTT
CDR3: CASSWQGASNQPQHF

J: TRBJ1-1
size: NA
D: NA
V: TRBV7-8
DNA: TGTGCCAGCAGCTTCCTTAGGCGGGGCCACACTGAAGCTTTCTTT
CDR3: CASSFLRRGHTEAFF

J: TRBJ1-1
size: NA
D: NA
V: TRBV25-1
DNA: TGTGCCAGCAGCGATAGCACTGAAGCTTTCTTT
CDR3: CASSDSTEAFF

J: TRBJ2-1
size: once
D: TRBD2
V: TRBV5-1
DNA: TGCGCCAGCAGCTTGGTCCCCCCGACTAGCGGGGCTCGGAATGAGCAGTTCTTC
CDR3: CASSLVPPTSGARNEQFF

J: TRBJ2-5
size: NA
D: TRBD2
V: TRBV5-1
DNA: TGCGCCAGCAGCTCCCGACTAGCGGGGGGTAGGGAGACCCAGTACTTC
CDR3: CASSSRLAGGRETQYF

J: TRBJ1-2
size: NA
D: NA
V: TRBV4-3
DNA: TGCGCCAGCAGCCAAGAGGTTGGAGGAAGGTTTGGCTATGGCTACACCTTC
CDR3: CASSQEVGGRFGYGYTF

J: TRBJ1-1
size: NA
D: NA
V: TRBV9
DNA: TGTGCCAGCAGCGACAGGGCCATGAACACTGAAGCTTTCTTT
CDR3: CASSDRAMNTEAFF

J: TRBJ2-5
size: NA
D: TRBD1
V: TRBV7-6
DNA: TGTGCCAGCAGCTTAGCCGGGACAGGGGGGGTAGAGACCCAGTACTTC
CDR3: CASSLAGTGGVETQYF

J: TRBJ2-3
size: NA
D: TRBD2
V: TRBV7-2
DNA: TGTGCCAGCAGCTTGGGGACTAGCGGGGGGGCAGATACGCAGTATTTT
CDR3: CASSLGTSGGADTQYF

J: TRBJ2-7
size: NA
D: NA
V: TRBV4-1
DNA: TGCGCCAGCAGCCAAGCCCTCACAGGCCGGCTTCCCTACGAGCAGTACTTC
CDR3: CASSQALTGRLPYEQYF

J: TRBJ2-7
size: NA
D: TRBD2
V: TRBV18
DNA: TGTGCCAGCTCACCCCGGGTAGCGGGAGATAGTGAGCAGTACTTC
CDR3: CASSPRVAGDSEQYF

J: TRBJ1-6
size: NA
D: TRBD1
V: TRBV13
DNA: TGTGCCAGCAGCTTCAAGACAGGGGGAAATTCACCCCTCCACTTT
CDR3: CASSFKTGGNSPLHF

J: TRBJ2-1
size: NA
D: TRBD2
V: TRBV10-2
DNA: TGCGCCAGCAGGGGCGGGAGTCACGAGCAGTTCTTC
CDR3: CASRGGSHEQFF

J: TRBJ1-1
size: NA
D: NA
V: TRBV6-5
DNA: TGTGCCAGCAGTTACTCTGGTTACAGAATAAACACTGAAGCTTTCTTT
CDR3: CASSYSGYRINTEAFF

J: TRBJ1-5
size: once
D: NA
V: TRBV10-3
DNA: TGTGCCATCCAACAAGGAGACTATCGGCCCCAGCATTTT
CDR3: CAIQQGDYRPQHF